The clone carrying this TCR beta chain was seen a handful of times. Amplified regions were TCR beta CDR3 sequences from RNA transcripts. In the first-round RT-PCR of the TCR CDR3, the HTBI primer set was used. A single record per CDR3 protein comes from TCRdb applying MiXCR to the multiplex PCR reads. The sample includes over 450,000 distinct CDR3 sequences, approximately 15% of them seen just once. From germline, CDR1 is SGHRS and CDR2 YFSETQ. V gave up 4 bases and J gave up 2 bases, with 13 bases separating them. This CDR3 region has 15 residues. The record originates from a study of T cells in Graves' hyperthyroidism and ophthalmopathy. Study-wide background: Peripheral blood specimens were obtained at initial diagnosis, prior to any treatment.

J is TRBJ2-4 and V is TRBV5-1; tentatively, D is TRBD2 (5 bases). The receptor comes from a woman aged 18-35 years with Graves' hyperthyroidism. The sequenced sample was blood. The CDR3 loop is CASSPPDGTKNIQYF. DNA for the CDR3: TGCGCCAGCAGCCCCCCGGACGGGACCAAAAACATTCAGTACTTC.